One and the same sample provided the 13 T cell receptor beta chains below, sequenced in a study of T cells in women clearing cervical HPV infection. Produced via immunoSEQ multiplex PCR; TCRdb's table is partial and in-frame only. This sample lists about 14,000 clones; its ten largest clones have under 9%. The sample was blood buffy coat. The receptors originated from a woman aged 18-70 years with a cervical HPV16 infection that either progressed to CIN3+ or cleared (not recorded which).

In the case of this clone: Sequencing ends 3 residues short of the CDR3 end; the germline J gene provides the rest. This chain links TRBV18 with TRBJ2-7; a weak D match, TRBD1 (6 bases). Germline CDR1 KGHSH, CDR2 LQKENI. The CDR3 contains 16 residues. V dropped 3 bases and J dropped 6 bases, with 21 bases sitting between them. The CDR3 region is CASSPPNRALGVEQYF. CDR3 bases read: TGTGCCAGCTCACCCCCCAACAGGGCACTTGGGGTCGAG.

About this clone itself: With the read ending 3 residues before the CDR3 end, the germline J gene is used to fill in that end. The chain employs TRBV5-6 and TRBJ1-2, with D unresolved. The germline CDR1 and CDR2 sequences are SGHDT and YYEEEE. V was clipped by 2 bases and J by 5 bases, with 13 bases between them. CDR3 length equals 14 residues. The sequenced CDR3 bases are TGTGCCAGCAGCTTCCGGTCCCTCCCTTATGGC. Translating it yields CASSFRSLPYG. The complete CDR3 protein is CASSFRSLPYGYTF.

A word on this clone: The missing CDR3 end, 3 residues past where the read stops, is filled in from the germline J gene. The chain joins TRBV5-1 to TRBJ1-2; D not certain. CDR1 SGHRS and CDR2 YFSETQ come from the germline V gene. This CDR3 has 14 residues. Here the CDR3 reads CASSLTLDYNDYTF. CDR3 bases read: TGCGCCAGCAGCTTGACGCTTGACTACAATGAC.

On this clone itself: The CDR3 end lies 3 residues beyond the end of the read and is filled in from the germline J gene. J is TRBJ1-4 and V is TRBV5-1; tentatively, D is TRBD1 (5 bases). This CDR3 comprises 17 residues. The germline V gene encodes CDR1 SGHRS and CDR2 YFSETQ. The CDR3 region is CASSLLSQGSGANVLFF. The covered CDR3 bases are TGCGCCAGCAGCTTGTTGTCCCAAGGCTCTGGGGCCAACGTA.

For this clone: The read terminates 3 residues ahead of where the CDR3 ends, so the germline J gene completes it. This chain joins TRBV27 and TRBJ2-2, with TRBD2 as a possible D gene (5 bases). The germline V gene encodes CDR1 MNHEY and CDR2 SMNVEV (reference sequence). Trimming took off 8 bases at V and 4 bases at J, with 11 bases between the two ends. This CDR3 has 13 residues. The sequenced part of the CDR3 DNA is TGTGCCAGCCGGGGTCGAGTCACCGGGGAG. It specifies CASRGRVTGE. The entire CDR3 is CASRGRVTGELFF.

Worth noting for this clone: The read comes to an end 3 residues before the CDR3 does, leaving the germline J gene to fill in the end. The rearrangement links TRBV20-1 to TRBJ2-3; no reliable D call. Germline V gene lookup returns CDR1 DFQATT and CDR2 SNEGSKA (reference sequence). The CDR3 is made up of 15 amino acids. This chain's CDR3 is CSARSRTTSYQPQYF. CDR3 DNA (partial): TGCAGTGCTAGGTCTCGCACGACAAGTTATCAGCCG.

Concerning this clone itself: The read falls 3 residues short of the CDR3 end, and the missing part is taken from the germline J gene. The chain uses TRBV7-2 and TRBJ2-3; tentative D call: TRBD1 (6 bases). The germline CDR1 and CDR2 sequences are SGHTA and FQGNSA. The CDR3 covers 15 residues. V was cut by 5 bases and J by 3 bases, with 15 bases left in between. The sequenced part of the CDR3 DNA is TGTGCCAGCAGCGCAACCGGGACAATGACAGATACG. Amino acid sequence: CASSATGTMTDT. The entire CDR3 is CASSATGTMTDTQYF.

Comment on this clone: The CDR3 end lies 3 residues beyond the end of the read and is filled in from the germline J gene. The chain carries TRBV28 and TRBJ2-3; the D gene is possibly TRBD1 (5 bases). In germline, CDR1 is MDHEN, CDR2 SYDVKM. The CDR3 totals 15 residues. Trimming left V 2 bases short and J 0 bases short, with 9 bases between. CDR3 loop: CASSLGAQSTDTQYF. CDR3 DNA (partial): TGTGCCAGCAGTTTAGGGGCACAGAGCACAGATACG.

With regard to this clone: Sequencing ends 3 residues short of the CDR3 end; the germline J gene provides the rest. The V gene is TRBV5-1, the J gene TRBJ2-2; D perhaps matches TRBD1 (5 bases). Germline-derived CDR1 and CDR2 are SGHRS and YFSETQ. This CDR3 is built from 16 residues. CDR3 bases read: TGCGCCAGCAGCTTGGGGCTCAGCTCTGGGGCCAACGTG. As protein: CASSLGLSSGANV. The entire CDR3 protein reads CASSLGLSSGANVLFF.

The CDR3 loop reads CASSIRGVTEAFF. CDR3 DNA, as far as it was read: TGTGCCAGCAGCATTCGCGGGGTCACTGAA. This chain uses TRBV2 with TRBJ1-1; no clear D. With the read ending 3 residues before the CDR3 end, the germline J gene is used to fill in that end. Trimming cost V 6 bases and J 4 bases, with 12 bases left between them. The length of the CDR3 is 13 residues. The germline gives CDR1 SNHLY, CDR2 FYNNEI.

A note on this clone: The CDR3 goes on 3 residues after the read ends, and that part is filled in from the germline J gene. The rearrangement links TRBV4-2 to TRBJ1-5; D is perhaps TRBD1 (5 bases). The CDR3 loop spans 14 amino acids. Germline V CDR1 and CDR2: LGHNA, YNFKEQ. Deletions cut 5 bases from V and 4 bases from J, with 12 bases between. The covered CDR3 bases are TGTGCCAGCAGCTTCGAAAGGGGAAATCAGCCC. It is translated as CASSFERGNQP. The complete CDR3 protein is CASSFERGNQPQHF.

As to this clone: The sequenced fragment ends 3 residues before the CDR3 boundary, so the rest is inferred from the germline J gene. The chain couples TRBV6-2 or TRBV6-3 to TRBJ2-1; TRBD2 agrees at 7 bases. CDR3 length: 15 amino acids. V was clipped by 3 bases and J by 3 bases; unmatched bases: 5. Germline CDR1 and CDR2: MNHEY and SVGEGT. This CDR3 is CASSYGGGGYNEQFF. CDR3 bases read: TGTGCCAGCAGTTATGGGGGGGGAGGCTACAATGAG.

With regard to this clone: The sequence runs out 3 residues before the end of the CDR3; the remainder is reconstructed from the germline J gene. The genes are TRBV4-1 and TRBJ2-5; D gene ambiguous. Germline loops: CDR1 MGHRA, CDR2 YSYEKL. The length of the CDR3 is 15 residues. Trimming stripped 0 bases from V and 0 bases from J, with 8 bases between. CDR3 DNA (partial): TGCGCCAGCAGCCAAGAATCCCGGTACCAAGAGACC. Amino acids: CASSQESRYQET. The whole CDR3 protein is CASSQESRYQETQYF.